These T cell receptor beta chains were read from a single sample in a study of CD8 T cells in Susac syndrome. TCRdb used MiXCR to reprocess the immunoSEQ multiplex PCR reads, holding one entry per CDR3 protein. The sample has some 180,000 distinct CDR3 sequences, roughly 94% seen once. Sequencing was performed on CD4+ T cells from PBMCs. Receptors originate from a human donor in good health. The CDR3 runs from the conserved cysteine through the conserved F or W. Fields, in order: clone size, V gene, J gene, D gene, CDR3 protein, CDR3 DNA. A D gene is named only where the DNA matches it firmly. Clone size appears in some rows only: once, few, many, or a class for an expanded clone.

NA,TRBV28,TRBJ2-7,NA,CASQGPPYEQYF,TGTGCCTCGCAGGGGCCACCCTACGAGCAGTACTTC
once,TRBV2,TRBJ2-1,TRBD2,CASSEMTSIQFF,TGTGCCAGCAGTGAAATGACTAGCATTCAGTTCTTC
NA,TRBV24-1,TRBJ2-3,NA,CATSAGSKGTQYF,TGTGCCACCAGTGCGGGGAGCAAGGGTACGCAGTATTTT
NA,TRBV27,TRBJ1-2,NA,CASSPRGARGYTF,TGTGCCAGCAGTCCCCGCGGGGCGAGGGGCTACACCTTC
NA,TRBV27,TRBJ1-5,NA,CASSTGLDQPQHF,TGTGCCAGCAGCACAGGGTTAGATCAGCCCCAGCATTTT
NA,TRBV12-3/TRBV12-4,TRBJ2-2,TRBD1,CATSTGRAGELFF,TGTGCCACCTCGACAGGGCGGGCCGGGGAGCTGTTTTTT
once,TRBV7-6,TRBJ2-7,NA,CASSLGGWSSSYEQYF,TGTGCCAGCAGCTTAGGGGGGTGGTCAAGCTCCTACGAGCAGTACTTC
once,TRBV20-1,TRBJ2-5,NA,CSVPPDAARLKETQYF,TGCAGTGTTCCCCCCGATGCCGCCAGATTGAAAGAGACCCAGTACTTC
NA,TRBV4-2,TRBJ2-7,TRBD2,CASSQEQAGGPPLGF,TGTGCCAGCAGCCAAGAACAGGCGGGAGGGCCCCCTTTGGGGTTC
once,TRBV18,TRBJ2-1,TRBD2,CASGGSLDNEQFF,TGTGCTAGCGGCGGGAGTTTGGACAATGAGCAGTTCTTC
once,TRBV29-1,TRBJ2-7,NA,CSVTPMGDEQYF,TGCAGCGTTACCCCGATGGGGGACGAGCAGTACTTC
NA,TRBV6-5,TRBJ2-7,NA,CASRQGDYEQYF,TGTGCCAGCAGACAGGGTGACTACGAGCAGTACTTC
NA,TRBV2,TRBJ2-5,TRBD2,CASSPFGLARETQYF,TGTGCCAGCAGTCCCTTCGGACTAGCCCGAGAGACCCAGTACTTC
NA,TRBV2,TRBJ1-1,NA,CASSEALVTEAFF,TGTGCCAGCAGTGAAGCTCTGGTCACTGAAGCTTTCTTT
NA,TRBV28,TRBJ2-7,NA,CASSLVSRGGYEQYF,TGTGCCAGCAGTTTAGTGAGCAGGGGGGGATACGAGCAGTACTTC
NA,TRBV7-3,TRBJ1-1,NA,CASSTTYQGNTEAFF,TGTGCCAGCAGCACGACCTATCAGGGGAACACTGAAGCTTTCTTT
NA,TRBV28,TRBJ1-1,NA,CASSLSSGTEAFF,TGTGCCAGCAGTTTAAGCAGCGGCACTGAAGCTTTCTTT
NA,TRBV7-8,TRBJ2-7,TRBD1,CASSLGPGQFPYEQYF,TGTGCCAGCAGCTTGGGACCGGGACAGTTCCCCTACGAGCAGTACTTC
NA,TRBV6-5,TRBJ2-7,NA,CASSYAARDYEQYF,TGTGCCAGCAGTTACGCCGCCCGAGACTACGAGCAGTACTTC
NA,TRBV29-1,TRBJ2-5,NA,CSVDRRTQETQYF,TGCAGCGTCGACAGGAGAACGCAAGAGACCCAGTACTTC
NA,TRBV9,TRBJ2-3,NA,CASSAYTGLDTQYF,TGTGCCAGCAGCGCCTACACAGGGTTAGATACGCAGTATTTT
NA,TRBV30,TRBJ2-3,NA,CAWRGPAVDTQYF,TGTGCCTGGCGCGGCCCGGCGGTAGATACGCAGTATTTT
NA,TRBV29-1,TRBJ2-3,NA,CSFEGYTQYF,TGCAGCTTTGAGGGGTATACGCAGTATTTT
NA,TRBV29-1,TRBJ2-3,TRBD2,CSVDLPFGLAGATDTQYF,TGCAGCGTTGATTTGCCGTTCGGACTAGCGGGAGCCACAGATACGCAGTATTTT
NA,TRBV20-1,TRBJ1-1,NA,CSARRGQAEAFF,TGCAGTGCTAGAAGAGGGCAGGCTGAAGCTTTCTTT
NA,TRBV20-1,TRBJ1-2,TRBD1,CSATDRGVGYTF,TGCAGTGCGACCGACAGGGGCGTGGGCTACACCTTC
NA,TRBV5-1,TRBJ2-1,NA,CASSFLASNEQFF,TGCGCCAGCAGCTTCCTAGCTTCCAATGAGCAGTTCTTC
NA,TRBV5-1,TRBJ1-1,NA,CASSERGPGRHDEAFF,TGCGCCAGCAGCGAGAGGGGTCCGGGACGGCACGATGAAGCTTTCTTT
NA,TRBV24-1,TRBJ2-7,NA,CATSAPHPFVAGYYEQYF,TGTGCCACCAGTGCCCCACATCCTTTCGTCGCGGGTTATTACGAGCAGTACTTC
NA,TRBV29-1,TRBJ2-3,NA,CSVDPKPQSTDTQYF,TGCAGCGTTGACCCCAAACCCCAAAGCACAGATACGCAGTATTTT
NA,TRBV20-1,TRBJ2-7,TRBD2,CSASDRRSGRQYEQYF,TGCAGTGCCAGCGACAGACGTAGCGGGAGACAGTACGAGCAGTACTTC
once,TRBV3-1,TRBJ2-3,TRBD2,CASATSGSPDTQYF,TGTGCCAGCGCGACTAGCGGGAGTCCAGATACGCAGTATTTT
NA,TRBV20-1,TRBJ2-1,NA,CSARGGVGQFF,TGCAGTGCTAGAGGAGGGGTAGGGCAGTTCTTC
NA,TRBV29-1,TRBJ2-3,NA,CSVEGGRGGTQYF,TGCAGCGTTGAGGGTGGGAGAGGAGGTACGCAGTATTTT
NA,TRBV3-1,TRBJ2-3,NA,CASSHGTHTDTQYF,TGTGCCAGCAGCCATGGGACCCACACAGATACGCAGTATTTT
NA,TRBV3-1,TRBJ2-1,TRBD2,CASSPPGLAGYNEQFF,TGTGCCAGCAGCCCACCGGGACTAGCGGGATATAATGAGCAGTTCTTC
once,TRBV30,TRBJ2-1,NA,CAWSVPGEQFF,TGTGCCTGGAGTGTACCGGGGGAGCAGTTCTTC
NA,TRBV20-1,TRBJ2-1,TRBD1,CSARAGGAGGSYNEQFF,TGCAGTGCTAGGGCAGGCGGCGCAGGGGGCTCCTACAATGAGCAGTTCTTC
NA,TRBV20-1,TRBJ2-7,TRBD2,CSARGLAGVGEQYF,TGCAGTGCGAGGGGACTAGCGGGAGTCGGCGAGCAGTACTTC
NA,TRBV29-1,TRBJ1-4,TRBD1,CSVAPTGPIEKLFF,TGCAGCGTTGCTCCGACAGGGCCGATTGAAAAACTGTTTTTT
NA,TRBV7-2,TRBJ2-3,TRBD2,CASSWVAGGNTDTQYF,TGTGCCAGCAGCTGGGTAGCGGGAGGGAACACAGATACGCAGTATTTT
NA,TRBV19,TRBJ2-7,NA,CASSSGYSYEQYF,TGTGCCAGTAGTTCCGGTTACTCCTACGAGCAGTACTTC
NA,TRBV27,TRBJ1-2,NA,CASSPLRGFGYGYTF,TGTGCCAGCAGTCCTCTCAGGGGATTCGGCTATGGCTACACCTTC
NA,TRBV29-1,TRBJ2-7,NA,CSVIGILYEQYF,TGCAGCGTCATCGGAATCCTCTACGAGCAGTACTTC
NA,TRBV29-1,TRBJ2-6,NA,CSVEVGANVLTF,TGCAGCGTTGAAGTTGGGGCCAACGTCCTGACTTTC
once,TRBV3-1,TRBJ1-2,NA,CASSQESGVGYTF,TGTGCCAGCAGCCAAGAAAGTGGGGTTGGCTACACCTTC
NA,TRBV23-1,TRBJ2-7,TRBD1,CASTVPTGLDEQYF,TGCGCCAGCACCGTCCCGACAGGGCTGGACGAGCAGTACTTC
NA,TRBV20-1,TRBJ2-3,TRBD2,CSARDPASGSTDTQYF,TGCAGTGCTAGAGATCCGGCTAGCGGGAGCACAGATACGCAGTATTTT
NA,TRBV5-1,TRBJ2-7,NA,CASSLGNYGYEQYF,TGCGCCAGCAGCTTGGGCAACTACGGCTACGAGCAGTACTTC
NA,TRBV30,TRBJ1-2,NA,CAWSNNGYTF,TGTGCCTGGAGTAACAATGGCTACACCTTC
few,TRBV19,TRBJ2-3,NA,CASSIDSTDTQYF,TGTGCCAGTAGTATAGACAGCACAGATACGCAGTATTTT
NA,TRBV19,TRBJ2-7,NA,CASSIASLKDEQYF,TGTGCCAGTAGTATTGCTAGCCTCAAGGACGAGCAGTACTTC
NA,TRBV6-6,TRBJ1-5,TRBD1,CASTDDRVGQPQHF,TGTGCCAGCACCGACGACAGGGTTGGCCAGCCCCAGCATTTT
NA,TRBV4-1,TRBJ2-2,NA,CASSQGGGGNTGELFF,TGCGCCAGCAGCCAAGGAGGCGGCGGGAACACCGGGGAGCTGTTTTTT